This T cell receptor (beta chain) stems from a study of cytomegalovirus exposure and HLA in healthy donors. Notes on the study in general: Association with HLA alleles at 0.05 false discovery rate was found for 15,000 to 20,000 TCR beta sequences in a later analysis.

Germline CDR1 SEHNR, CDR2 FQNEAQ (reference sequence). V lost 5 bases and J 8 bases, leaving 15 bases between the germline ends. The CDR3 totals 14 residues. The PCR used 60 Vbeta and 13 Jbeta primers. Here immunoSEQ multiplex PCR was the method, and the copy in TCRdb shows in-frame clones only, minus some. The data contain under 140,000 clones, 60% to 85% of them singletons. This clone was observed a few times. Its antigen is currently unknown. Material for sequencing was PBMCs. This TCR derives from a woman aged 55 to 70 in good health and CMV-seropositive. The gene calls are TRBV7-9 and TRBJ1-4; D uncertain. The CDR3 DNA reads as TGTGCCAGCAGCCGTACGCAGGCCCCAGAAAAACTGTTTTTT. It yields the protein CASSRTQAPEKLFF.